This TCR beta chain was sequenced for a study of CXCR3-negative and CXCR3-positive naive CD8 T cells. Study-wide results and caveats: Similar TRBV-TRBJ gene usage was seen in naive CXCR3-negative and CXCR3-positive cells, but not in memory cells.

Comments on this clonotype: Its antigen is still unknown.

CDR3 length equals 13 residues. Germline V lookup: CDR1 MDHEN, CDR2 SYDVKM. The authors made the TRB cDNA libraries by 5' RACE using UMI labels. Following a re-call of the 5' RACE reads, TCRdb has one entry per CDR3 protein and lacks DNA. The specimen's table records roughly 90,000 distinct CDR3 sequences. The gene calls are TRBV28 and TRBJ1-2; the D gene TCRdb calls, TRBD1, cannot be checked with no DNA. The sample consisted of naive CXCR3- CD8+ T cells from blood. Indicated subset: CD45RO-CCR7+CD27+CD95- naive CD8+ T cells lacking CXCR3 (TNR3-). The origin of this receptor is a human donor in good health. Some clones in this sample may be carry-over from other donors' samples. This chain's CDR3 is CASTRDRTYGYTF.